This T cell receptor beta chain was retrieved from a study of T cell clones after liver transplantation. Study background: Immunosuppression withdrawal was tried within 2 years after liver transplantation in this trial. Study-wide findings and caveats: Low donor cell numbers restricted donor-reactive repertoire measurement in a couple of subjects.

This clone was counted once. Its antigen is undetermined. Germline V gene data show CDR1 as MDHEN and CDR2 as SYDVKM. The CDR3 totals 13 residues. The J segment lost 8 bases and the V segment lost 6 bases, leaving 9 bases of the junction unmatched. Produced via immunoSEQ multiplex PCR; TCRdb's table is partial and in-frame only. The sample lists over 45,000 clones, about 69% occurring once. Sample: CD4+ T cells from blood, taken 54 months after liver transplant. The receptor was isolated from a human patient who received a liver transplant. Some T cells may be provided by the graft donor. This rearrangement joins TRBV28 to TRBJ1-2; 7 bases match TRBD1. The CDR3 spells CASSPTGERGYTF. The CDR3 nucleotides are TGTGCCAGCAGCCCAACAGGGGAGAGGGGCTACACCTTC.